The present T cell receptor beta chain was sequenced within a study of shared clonotypes between healthy human individuals. With respect to this clone: The sample carries other DNA sequences with the same CDR3.

Naive CD8 cells comprised CD45RO-negative, CCR7-positively selected cells, excluding terminally differentiated effector memory CD45RA+ cells. V lost 2 bases, J lost 8 bases, and 6 bases lay in between. The CDR3 contains 12 residues. CDR1 is MNHEY and CDR2 is SMNVEV in the germline V gene (reference sequence). Using immunoSEQ multiplex PCR, the repertoire was profiled, and TCRdb retains in-frame clones only, with some absent. The sample includes 800,000 or so clones, about 97% seen only once; the top ten take less than 0.25%. The V call is TRBV27, the J call TRBJ2-2; the D call may be TRBD1 or TRBD2 (5 bases each). This receptor was taken from a young man in good health. The sequenced sample consisted of naive CD8+ T cells sorted from blood. The CDR3 reads CASSLGGGELFF. As DNA, the CDR3 is TGTGCCAGCAGTTTAGGGGGTGGGGAGCTGTTTTTT.